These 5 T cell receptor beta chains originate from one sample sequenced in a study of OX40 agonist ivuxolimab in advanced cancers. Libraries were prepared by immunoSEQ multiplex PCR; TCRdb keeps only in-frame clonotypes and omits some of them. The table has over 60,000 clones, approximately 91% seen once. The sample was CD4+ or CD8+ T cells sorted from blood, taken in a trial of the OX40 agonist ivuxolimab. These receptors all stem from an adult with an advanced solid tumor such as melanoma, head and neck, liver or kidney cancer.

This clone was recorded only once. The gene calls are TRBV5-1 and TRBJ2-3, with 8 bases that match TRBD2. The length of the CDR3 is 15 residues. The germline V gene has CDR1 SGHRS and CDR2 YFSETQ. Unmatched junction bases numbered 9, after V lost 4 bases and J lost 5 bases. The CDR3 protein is CASSLSGREGDTQYF. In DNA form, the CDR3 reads TGCGCCAGCAGCCTTTCCGGGAGGGAGGGAGATACGCAGTATTTT.

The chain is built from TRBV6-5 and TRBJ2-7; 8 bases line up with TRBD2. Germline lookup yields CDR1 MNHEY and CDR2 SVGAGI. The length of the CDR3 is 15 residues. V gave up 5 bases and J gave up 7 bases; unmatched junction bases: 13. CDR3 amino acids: CASSQPGLGSQEQYF. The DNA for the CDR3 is TGTGCCAGCAGTCAACCGGGACTAGGCTCCCAAGAGCAGTACTTC.

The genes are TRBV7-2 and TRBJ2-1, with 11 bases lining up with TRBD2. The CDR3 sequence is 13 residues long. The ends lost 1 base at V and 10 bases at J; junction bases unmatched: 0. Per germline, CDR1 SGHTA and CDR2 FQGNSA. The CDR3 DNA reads TGTGCCAGCAGCTTAGGGACTAGCGGGGAGCAGTTCTTC. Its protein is CASSLGTSGEQFF. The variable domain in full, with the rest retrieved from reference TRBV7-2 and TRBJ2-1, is GAGVSQSPSNKVTEKGKDVELRCDPISGHTALYWYRQSLGQGLEFLIYFQGNSAPDKSGLPSDRFSAERTGGSVSTLTIQRTQQEDSAVYLCASSLGTSGEQFFGPGTRLTVL.

This CDR3 is CAWSPGYGYTF. In nucleotides, the CDR3 is TGTGCCTGGAGCCCCGGGTATGGCTACACCTTC. This chain connects TRBV30 to TRBJ1-2; D is ambiguous. The germline V and J ends were trimmed by 3 bases and 5 bases, with 7 bases remaining between them. CDR3 size: 11 residues. Germline V CDR1 and CDR2: GTSNPN, SVGIG (reference sequence).

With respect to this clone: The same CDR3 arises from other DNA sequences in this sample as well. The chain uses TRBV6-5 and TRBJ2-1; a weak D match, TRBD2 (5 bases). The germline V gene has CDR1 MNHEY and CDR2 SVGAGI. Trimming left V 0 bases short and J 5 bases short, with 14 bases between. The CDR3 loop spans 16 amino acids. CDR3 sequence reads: CASSYSYGIFNNEQFF. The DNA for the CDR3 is TGTGCCAGCAGTTACTCTTACGGGATTTTCAACAATGAGCAGTTCTTC.